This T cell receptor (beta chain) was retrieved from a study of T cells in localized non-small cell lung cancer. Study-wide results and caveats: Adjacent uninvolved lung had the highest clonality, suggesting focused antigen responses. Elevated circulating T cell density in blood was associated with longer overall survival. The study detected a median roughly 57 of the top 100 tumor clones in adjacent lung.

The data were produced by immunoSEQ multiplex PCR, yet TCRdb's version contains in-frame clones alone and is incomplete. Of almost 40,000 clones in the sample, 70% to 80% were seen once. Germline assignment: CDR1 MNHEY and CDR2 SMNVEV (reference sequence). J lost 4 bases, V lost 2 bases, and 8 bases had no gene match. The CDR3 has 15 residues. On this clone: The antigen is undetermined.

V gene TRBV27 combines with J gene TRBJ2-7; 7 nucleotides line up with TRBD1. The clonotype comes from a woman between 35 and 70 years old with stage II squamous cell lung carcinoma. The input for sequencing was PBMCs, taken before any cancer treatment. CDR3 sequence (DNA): TGTGCCAGCAGTTTAAGACAGGGCGTTGCGTACGAGCAGTACGTC. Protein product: CASSLRQGVAYEQYV.